Described below is a single T cell receptor (beta chain) sequence and its context. Germline values: CDR1 KGHSH, CDR2 LQKENI. The CDR3 spans 15 residues. V lost 3 bases, J lost 8 bases, and 10 bases stayed unmatched. This record belongs to a study of blood T cell repertoires in COVID-19. TCRdb's table, derived via immunoSEQ multiplex PCR, lists solely in-frame clones and lacks some. The table includes about 350,000 clones, 75% to 90% detected once. This chain links TRBV18 with TRBJ1-2; 9 positions agree with TRBD1. The TCR sequence derives from a woman aged 55-69 years with COVID-19, enrolled during active disease. The sequencing sample was made of peripheral blood. The CDR3 protein is CASSPDVQGAQGYTF. The DNA for the CDR3 is TGTGCCAGCTCACCCGACGTACAGGGGGCGCAGGGCTACACCTTC.